The T cell receptor (beta chain) under discussion was sequenced for a study of OX40 agonist ivuxolimab in advanced cancers. V dropped 0 bases and J dropped 4; count of bases not matched to a gene: 12. CDR1 and CDR2 from the germline V gene are SGHAT and FQNNGV. The CDR3 sequence is 18 residues long. Sequenced by immunoSEQ multiplex PCR; TCRdb stores in-frame clones only, minus some. The table includes 45,000 to 50,000 clones, under 95% detected once. This sample comprised CD4+ or CD8+ T cells sorted from blood, obtained in a trial of the OX40 agonist ivuxolimab. The rearrangement links TRBV11-2 to TRBJ1-3; 7 bases fit TRBD1. This TCR came from an adult with an advanced solid tumor such as melanoma, head and neck, liver or kidney cancer. In DNA, the CDR3 is TGTGCCAGCAGCTTAGATGGGACAGAATATTATGGAGGAAACACCATATATTTT. This translates into CASSLDGTEYYGGNTIYF.